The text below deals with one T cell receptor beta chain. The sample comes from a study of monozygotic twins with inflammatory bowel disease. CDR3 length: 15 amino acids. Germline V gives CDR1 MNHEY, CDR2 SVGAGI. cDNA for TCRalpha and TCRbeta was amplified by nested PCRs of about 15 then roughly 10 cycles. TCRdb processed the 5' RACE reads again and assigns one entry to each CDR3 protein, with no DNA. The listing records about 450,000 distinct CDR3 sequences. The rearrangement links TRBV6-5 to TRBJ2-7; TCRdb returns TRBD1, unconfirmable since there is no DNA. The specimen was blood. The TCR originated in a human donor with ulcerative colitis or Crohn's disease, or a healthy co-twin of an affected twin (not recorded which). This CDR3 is CASSYSPLHSYEQYF.